This TCR beta chain was profiled in a study of blood T cell repertoires in COVID-19. Study details: Whether acute or convalescent, the COVID-19 samples came from the United States, Italy and Spain. Sources were T cells, B-cell-depleted T cells, or PBMCs; the material itself was cDNA or gDNA.

Seattle cases were enrolled at active infection and followed longitudinally. Produced via immunoSEQ multiplex PCR; TCRdb's table is partial and in-frame only. The table lists 270,000 or so clones, 80% to 90% of them singletons. This clone showed up many times. The sequencing input was peripheral blood. This clonotype was obtained from a woman aged 30 to 39 with COVID-19, enrolled during active disease.

The CDR3 nucleotides read TGTGCCAGCTCTCAGTATAGCGAGACCCAGTACTTC. This sequence encodes CASSQYSETQYF. V and J are TRBV18 and TRBJ2-5, with no clear D. V was cut by 6 bases and J by 5 bases, with 10 bases left in between. The germline gives CDR1 KGHSH, CDR2 LQKENI. The CDR3 is 12 amino acids.